A single sample gave rise to the 22 T cell receptor beta chains below, sequenced in a study of shared T cell receptors in the human thymus. Measured with immunoSEQ multiplex PCR; TCRdb has only the in-frame clones, and not every one. This sample has more than 550,000 clones, with approximately 83% found just once. The data also belong to a second study, concerning human thymus T cells.

The sequenced material came from thymocytes. The receptor source for this set is a girl in the first two years of life with a congenital heart defect.

V is TRBV15 and J is TRBJ2-7; TRBD1 agrees at 9 bases. This CDR3 region has 15 residues. J was trimmed by 0 bases and V by 3 bases; bases with no gene match: 3. In germline, CDR1 is LNHNV, CDR2 YYDKDF (reference sequence). The CDR3 reads CATSSDRGISYEQYF. The CDR3 DNA reads as TGTGCCACCAGCAGTGACAGGGGGATCTCCTACGAGCAGTACTTC.

The chain joins TRBV9 to TRBJ1-1; D unresolved. The V end lost 0 bases, the J end lost 1 base, and 10 bases lay between the germline ends. The CDR3 is 15 residues long. Germline V lookup: CDR1 SGDLS, CDR2 YYNGEE. CDR3 region: CASSVDGRENTEAFF. The CDR3 DNA is TGTGCCAGCAGCGTAGATGGGAGGGAGAACACTGAAGCTTTCTTT.

The chain has TRBV27 and TRBJ2-5; the D gene is possibly TRBD1 (5 bases). Looked up from germline, CDR1 is MNHEY and CDR2 is SMNVEV (reference sequence). V was cut by 4 bases and J by 5 bases, with 14 bases left in between. The CDR3 runs 14 residues. DNA for the CDR3: TGTGCCAGCAGTTCCTCTAGGGGCAAGGAGACCCAGTACTTC. As protein: CASSSSRGKETQYF.

The V and J genes are TRBV7-9 and TRBJ2-3; D is possibly TRBD2 (6 bases). The germline V gene has CDR1 SEHNR and CDR2 FQNEAQ (reference sequence). V lost 5 bases to trimming and J lost 8 bases, with 14 bases between them. The CDR3 has 13 residues. The CDR3 loop reads CASSTRLGATQYF. The CDR3 DNA sequence: TGTGCCAGCAGCACACGACTAGGGGCTACGCAGTATTTT.

The V and J genes are TRBV4-1 and TRBJ2-1, with 11 bases matching TRBD1. Germline CDR1 MGHRA, CDR2 YSYEKL. Trimming removed 4 bases from V and 3 bases from J; junction bases left unmatched: 11. The length of the CDR3 is 18 residues. In DNA form, the CDR3 reads TGCGCCAGCAGCCCCACCCTGTCCGGGACAGGGGGCTACAATGAGCAGTTCTTC. Encoded protein: CASSPTLSGTGGYNEQFF.

The gene calls are TRBV5-1 and TRBJ1-6; TRBD1 matches 9 bases. Trimming cost V 4 bases and J 9 bases; bases outside gene matches: 14. This CDR3 is built from 17 residues. From germline, CDR1 is SGHRS and CDR2 YFSETQ. The CDR3 region is CASSRYGTGMVSSPLHF. Here the CDR3 DNA reads TGCGCCAGCAGCAGATACGGGACAGGGATGGTGAGTTCACCCCTCCACTTT.

V gene TRBV30 combines with J gene TRBJ1-2; 9 nucleotides align to TRBD1. With V trimmed by 4 bases and J by 8 bases, 11 bases remained unmatched. There are 14 residues in the CDR3. Germline CDR1 and CDR2: GTSNPN and SVGIG (reference sequence). The CDR3 DNA follows: TGTGCCTGGAATGTTTTACAGGGGGCGAAAGGCTACACCTTC. This gives the protein CAWNVLQGAKGYTF.

This chain connects TRBV10-3 to TRBJ1-2, with a weak D call TRBD1 (5 bases). The CDR3 extends over 16 amino acids. CDR1 and CDR2 (germline): ENHRY, SYGVKD. V was clipped by 4 bases and J by 0 bases, with 15 bases between them. CDR3 loop: CAISVGRDRANYGYTF. The CDR3 bases are TGTGCCATCAGTGTGGGGCGAGACAGAGCTAACTATGGCTACACCTTC.

The chain is built from TRBV7-9 and TRBJ2-3, with D uncertain. The CDR3 has 15 residues. V shed 0 bases and J shed 7 bases, with 14 bases lying between them. Germline-derived CDR1 and CDR2 are SEHNR and FQNEAQ (reference sequence). CDR3 in amino acids: CASSLAVRSWNTQYF. Here the CDR3 DNA reads TGTGCCAGCAGCTTAGCTGTGCGGAGCTGGAATACGCAGTATTTT.

The DNA of the CDR3 is TGTGCCAGCAGACAAGGTAGTCAGGACACGAGAAACAATGAGCAGTTCTTC. It encodes CASRQGSQDTRNNEQFF. V is TRBV27 and J is TRBJ2-1; TRBD1 might be the D (5 bases). Germline V gene lookup returns CDR1 MNHEY and CDR2 SMNVEV (reference sequence). V lost 6 bases to trimming and J lost 5 bases, with 23 bases between them. The CDR3 contains 17 residues.

In nucleotides, the CDR3 is TGCGCCAGCAGTCAATATCGCCGGGACAGGGTAAATCCTTCCCAATGCGGGCCCCAGCATTTT. As protein: CASSQYRRDRVNPSQCGPQHF. The rearrangement joins TRBV23-1 to TRBJ1-5; 9 nucleotides align to TRBD1. TRBV23-1 is an ORF; its function is uncertain. This CDR3 has 21 residues. V shed 1 base and J 9 bases; nucleotides not matched to a gene: 25.

The gene calls are TRBV7-2 and TRBJ1-2; D gene unclear. With 3 bases removed from V and 6 bases from J, the gap between germline ends came to 20 bases. Germline V CDR1 and CDR2: SGHTA, FQGNSA. The CDR3 has 16 residues. The CDR3 DNA sequence: TGTGCCAGCAGCTTCTGTACCCTGCCCACCGGGGATGGCTACACCTTC. This gives the protein CASSFCTLPTGDGYTF.

The CDR3: CASSLRGRDYGYTF. The CDR3 DNA reads as TGTGCCAGCAGTTTGAGGGGGCGCGACTATGGCTACACCTTC. The chain carries TRBV27 and TRBJ1-2; TRBD1 agrees at 7 bases. The CDR3 is 14 residues long. The germline gives CDR1 MNHEY, CDR2 SMNVEV (reference sequence). Trimming cost V 3 bases and J 3 bases; bases outside gene matches: 4.

The rearrangement joins TRBV6-5 to TRBJ1-1, with D hard to call. CDR3 length: 14 residues. Deletions cut 9 bases from V and 0 bases from J, with 14 bases between. The germline CDR1 and CDR2 sequences are MNHEY and SVGAGI. CDR3 sequence: CASSRRVLNTEAFF. For the CDR3, the DNA is TGTGCCAGTAGTAGGAGGGTTCTGAACACTGAAGCTTTCTTT.

Turning to this clone: Other DNA sequences in this specimen translate into the identical CDR3. V gene TRBV4-1 combines with J gene TRBJ2-5; 7 bases align to TRBD2. The V gene end was trimmed by 1 base and the J gene end by 3 bases; junction bases not matched to a gene: 2. Germline CDR1 is MGHRA and CDR2 is YSYEKL. The CDR3 is made up of 14 amino acids. The CDR3: CASSQASGKETQYF. The CDR3 coding sequence is TGCGCCAGCAGCCAAGCTAGCGGAAAAGAGACCCAGTACTTC.

The rearrangement joins TRBV4-1 to TRBJ1-6, with TRBD1 matching over 8 bases. CDR1 and CDR2 (germline): MGHRA, YSYEKL. The CDR3 totals 16 residues. V lost 4 bases to trimming and J lost 6 bases; unmatched junction nucleotides: 8. The chain's CDR3 is CASSRGQGPSNSPLHF. The CDR3 DNA is TGCGCCAGCAGCCGCGGACAGGGCCCTTCTAATTCACCCCTCCACTTT.

The rearrangement links TRBV11-1 to TRBJ1-1; 9 positions agree with TRBD1. Unmatched junction bases numbered 14, after V lost 7 bases and J lost 2 bases. Germline assignment: CDR1 SGHAT and CDR2 FQDESV (reference sequence). The CDR3 is 17 amino acids. CDR3 DNA: TGTGCCAGCACCCAGCGGTGGACAGGGGCTAAAAACACTGAAGCTTTCTTT. Translation gives CASTQRWTGAKNTEAFF.

This clone was recorded only once. This chain uses TRBV11-3 with TRBJ2-1; TRBD2 aligns across 9 bases. Unmatched junction bases numbered 16, after V lost 1 base and J lost 12 bases. This CDR3 spans 17 amino acids. The germline gives CDR1 SGHNT, CDR2 YENEEA. The CDR3 region is CASSLVLLSGGTLGQFF. The CDR3 DNA reads TGTGCCAGCAGCTTAGTCCTCTTGAGCGGGGGGACTCTGGGGCAGTTCTTC.

This chain uses TRBV27 with TRBJ1-2; tentatively, D is TRBD1 (5 bases). Germline V gene lookup returns CDR1 MNHEY and CDR2 SMNVEV (reference sequence). V dropped 5 bases and J dropped 10 bases, with 11 bases sitting between them. The CDR3 is 11 residues long. The CDR3 spells CASSTWGFYTF. The CDR3 coding sequence is TGTGCCAGCAGTACGTGGGGCTTCTACACCTTC.

The sample holds a few counts of this clone. The chain combines TRBV30 with TRBJ1-2; unclear D gene. V was pared by 2 bases and J by 8 bases, with 18 bases between. In germline, CDR1 is GTSNPN, CDR2 SVGIG (reference sequence). The CDR3 spans 14 residues. The CDR3 DNA reads as TGTGCCTGGAGTTCAGCGGCGCCCACGGGGGGCTACACCTTC. Amino acids: CAWSSAAPTGGYTF.

This chain uses TRBV29-1 with TRBJ1-1, with D tentatively TRBD1 (6 bases). Trimming shortened V by 4 bases and J by 4 bases, and 19 bases separated the two germline ends. Germline V gene sequence: CDR1 SQVTM, CDR2 ANQGSEA. This CDR3 is 15 amino acids long. In DNA form, the CDR3 reads TGCAGCGTTGGACAGGACGGAGGCTTACCCACTGAAGCTTTCTTT. Its translation: CSVGQDGGLPTEAFF.

The chain carries TRBV5-1 and TRBJ2-3, with a weak D call TRBD1 (6 bases). V lost 4 bases to trimming and J lost 3 bases, with 9 bases between them. Germline V gene lookup returns CDR1 SGHRS and CDR2 YFSETQ. CDR3 length: 13 residues. The CDR3 DNA reads as TGCGCCAGCAGCGACGACAGGACAGATACGCAGTATTTT. It codes for CASSDDRTDTQYF.